This entry features one T cell receptor (beta chain) sequence. This clonotype qualifies as medium-sized (0.01 to 0.1%) by its frequency, with no count on file. Its binding antigen is unknown. Based on the germline V gene (reference sequence), the CDR1 and CDR2 sequences are MNHNY and SVGAGI. There are 13 amino acids in the CDR3, from cysteine to phenylalanine inclusive. No DNA sequence is on record. To amplify TRB rearrangements, a touch-down multiplex PCR protocol was run with the TRB-A and TRB-B primer pools combined in a single tube. Two consecutive PCR reactions with Phusion HS II polymerase added Illumina adapters and sample indices to the amplicons. The amplicons were purified from gel with the NucleoSpin Gel and PCR Clean-up kit, after which the amplicons were quantified by Qubit and checked for quality on an Agilent 2100 Bioanalyzer. Sequencing of the libraries was performed on an Illumina MiSeq with 600-cycle, single-indexed, paired-end runs. As for the original processing: Alignment and assembly of TRB reads were performed with MiXCR version 2.1.12 and the default MiXCR reference library. Each unique CDR3 nucleotide sequence defined a clone, and only productive sequences with at least two reads were analysed. Repertoire diversity was assessed by alpha-parameterized diversity profiles (alpha 0 to 5), including Shannon (alpha 1) and Simpson (alpha 2) indices, computed with an R script. Combinatorial TRB VJ usage was calculated with the tcR package and was compared between cohorts by principal component analysis performed with ade4. GLIPH was used to cluster TCRbeta CDR3s in pairs of cohorts matched for age and read depth, and a Wilcoxon test was used to compare cluster frequencies. Reads reprocessed by TCRdb are summarized as one entry per CDR3 protein sequence, and DNA is absent. The V and J calls reflect TCRdb's pipeline rather than the authors' work. This specimen's table enumerates around 11,000 distinct CDR3 sequences. The top ten hold approximately 4.8% of the sample.

The data were obtained in a study of T cell clusters in autoimmune cytopenias (dated by TCRdb to the late 2010s). In the study overall: A mean age of almost 57 years and a median age of roughly 63 years were recorded for the healthy donor controls, of whom about half of the roughly 43 were female. The median TRB sequencing depth was approximately 52,000 reads per sample, and the median number of distinct TRB clonotypes was around 2,500 per sample. TRB and IGH repertoires from peripheral blood were sequenced in autoimmune cytopenia patients at active disease and during treatment follow-up, with healthy, CLL and autoimmune hepatitis controls included alongside. The study aimed to test whether autoimmune cytopenia patients carry a disease-specific immune repertoire signature usable as a blood-based biomarker. For primary cytopenia the controls were 25 to 30 age-matched healthy donors, whereas for secondary cytopenia the controls were some 13 age-matched CLL patients. Autoimmune hepatitis repertoires were compared against around 23 age- and sex-matched healthy donors.

The research as a whole found: The T cell clusters were only ever defined in silico, so experimental validation of their functional role was still needed. The TRB repertoire shifts, including less even repertoires in secondary cytopenia and CLL, mostly reflected lymphoma bias and not autoimmunity. GLIPH suggested that primary autoimmune cytopenia patients lacked physiological T cell clusters: 55 or so clusters were exclusive to healthy donors versus about 17 exclusive to patients. About 3-fold more exclusive TRB clusters were observed in healthy donors than in active autoimmune hepatitis patients, consistent with an autoimmunity-wide signature. In the comparison of secondary cytopenia with CLL, the cluster-lack signature was not observed, apparently because the dominant lymphoma-associated repertoire masked the signature.

Per sample, roughly 260 ng of peripheral blood genomic DNA, approximately 41,000 genome equivalents, was used for TRB amplification. A further study also used this sample, focusing on T cell repertoires in aging, cancer and after chemotherapy. The second study's authors report: Six donor age groups were covered, ranging from 30 or younger up to 70 or older, and each group contained at least three individuals. TCR repertoires from healthy donor controls were recorded over periods of several months to years and showed clear clonal overlap between repeated samplings. In total, the full dataset held millions of TCR reads. Untreated patients with hematological or solid cancers showed significantly lower blood TCR diversity and higher clonality than age-matched healthy donors. Declining TCR diversity with age in healthy donors was mainly explained by loss of richness; in cancer patients, loss of evenness also contributed. In both cancer cohorts, the median generation probability rose over the chemotherapy interval, which suggests that the repertoire was reconstituted through rebound thymic output. According to the authors, the repertoire data do not permit conclusions about immunological memory after chemotherapy. To examine immunoaging and T cell reconstitution after chemotherapy, the study profiled TCR beta repertoires in peripheral blood from healthy donors and cancer patients. Alongside 95 healthy donors serving as a reference group, the cohort included 200 to 250 cancer patients, of whom some 91 had hematological cancers and some 130 had solid cancers. MiXCR versions 2.12 and 3.0.5 were used to process TRB sequences. The repertoire metrics were Shannon diversity, evenness, clonality (calculated as one minus evenness), and diversity profiles parameterized by alpha from 0 to 5. The IGoR algorithm was used to compute generation probabilities of clones in paired pre- and post-chemotherapy samples.

The receptor was isolated from a human donor in good health. Source material: peripheral blood. This chain is built from TRBV6-6 and TRBJ1-1; the TCRdb call, TRBD1, lacks DNA for checking. The CDR3 is CASSSIRDTEAFF.